These T cell receptor beta chains were read from a single sample in a study of T and B cells in COVID-19 patients. MiXCR, run by TCRdb on the multiplex PCR reads, gives a single entry per CDR3 protein. The data show roughly 13,000 distinct CDR3 sequences, with 28% seen just once and approximately 6.2% held by the top ten. The sequenced material came from blood. Receptors originate from a human donor who had recovered from COVID-19. The CDR3 runs from the conserved cysteine through the conserved F or W. Fields, in order: D gene, clone size, V gene, J gene, CDR3 DNA, CDR3 protein. The D gene is left open where the match is weak. Clone size is shown for a subset of rows, as once, few, many or a class of expanded clone.

TRBD2	medium-sized	TRBV29-1	TRBJ2-3	TGCAGCGCCCAACTACTAGCGGGGGGCGGAGATACGCAGTATTTT	CSAQLLAGGGDTQYF
TRBD2	NA	TRBV19	TRBJ2-3	TGTGCCAGTAGGGGACTAGCGGGGGCAGATACGCAGTATTTT	CASRGLAGADTQYF
TRBD1	NA	TRBV7-6	TRBJ2-7	TGTGCCAGCAGCTTAGGAGGACAGGGGATCTACGAGCAGTACTTC	CASSLGGQGIYEQYF
NA	many	TRBV19	TRBJ2-1	TGTGCCAGTAAAAAAGGGACCCTCGACCGATACAATGAGCAGTTCTTC	CASKKGTLDRYNEQFF
NA	few	TRBV12-3/TRBV12-4	TRBJ1-3	TGTGCCAGCAGTTTATACTCTGGAAACACCATATATTTT	CASSLYSGNTIYF
TRBD1	NA	TRBV19	TRBJ2-5	TGTGCCAGTAGTGGGGGACAGGTACCAGAGACCCAGTACTTC	CASSGGQVPETQYF
TRBD1	few	TRBV18	TRBJ1-4	TGTGCCAGCTCGGGACAGGGGACAACTAATGAAAAACTGTTTTTT	CASSGQGTTNEKLFF
TRBD2	NA	TRBV29-1	TRBJ2-6	TGCAGCGTAGGACTAGCGGGAGGGGCCAACGTCCTGACTTTC	CSVGLAGGANVLTF
NA	medium-sized	TRBV7-6	TRBJ2-1	TGTGCCAGCAGCTTAAGGGGTGGAGGGGCGATAAGCTCCTACAATGAGCAGTTCTTC	CASSLRGGGAISSYNEQFF
NA	NA	TRBV7-2	TRBJ2-1	TGTGCCAGCAGCCGAAGAACCCACAGGGATGAGCAGTTCTTC	CASSRRTHRDEQFF
NA	few	TRBV12-3/TRBV12-4	TRBJ1-2	TGTGCCAGCAGTTTCGAGGGAAATAACTATGGCTACACCTTC	CASSFEGNNYGYTF
NA	many	TRBV5-4	TRBJ2-7	TGTGCCAGCAGCTTGGGCGGTCCGGGAAGCGAGCAGTACTTC	CASSLGGPGSEQYF
NA	NA	TRBV12-3/TRBV12-4	TRBJ1-2	TGTGCCAGTTCCCACGGGGGACACTATGGCTACACCTTC	CASSHGGHYGYTF
NA	medium-sized	TRBV29-1	TRBJ2-2	TGCAGCGCCCGGTTTGCTGGGGCCGGGGAGCTGTTTTTT	CSARFAGAGELFF
NA	once	TRBV5-1	TRBJ1-1	TGCGCCAGCAGCCCTTGGACGGTGAACACTGAAGCTTTCTTT	CASSPWTVNTEAFF
TRBD1	NA	TRBV7-2	TRBJ2-7	TGTGCCAGCAGCGAGCCGGGACAGGGGGCTTCCTACGAGCAGTACTTC	CASSEPGQGASYEQYF
NA	medium-sized	TRBV18	TRBJ2-2	TGTGCCAGCTCACCTATGGCACTCACGAACACCGGGGAGCTGTTTTTT	CASSPMALTNTGELFF
TRBD1	few	TRBV5-6	TRBJ1-4	TGTGCCAGCAGCTTGTCTAATCTGGGGACAGGACTTTTT	CASSLSNLGTGLF
TRBD1	medium-sized	TRBV19	TRBJ2-2	TGTGCCAGTAGTATCGGGACAGGGGGCTTTTTGGGCGGGGAGCTGTTTTTT	CASSIGTGGFLGGELFF
NA	NA	TRBV10-3	TRBJ1-1	TGTGCCATCAGTGAGTCGAAGGTACTGAACACTGAAGCTTTCTTT	CAISESKVLNTEAFF
TRBD1	NA	TRBV20-1	TRBJ2-6	TGCAGTGCTCCGGGACAGGGGGCGCGTTCTGGGGCCAACGTCCTGACTTTC	CSAPGQGARSGANVLTF
NA	NA	TRBV20-1	TRBJ1-1	TGCACCCAGGACCGGATGTTGACTGAAGCTTTCTTT	CTQDRMLTEAFF
TRBD2	many	TRBV27	TRBJ2-3	TGTGCCAGCAGTTTAGTGGCGGGGGGCCTCCTAAACACAGATACGCAGTATTTT	CASSLVAGGLLNTDTQYF
NA	NA	TRBV19	TRBJ2-1	TGTGCCAGTAGTATTTTCCCCGGGACACCCAATGAGCAGTTCTTC	CASSIFPGTPNEQFF